In this sample, the clone carrying this T cell receptor (beta chain) turned up once. The source of the sample is a study of blood T cell repertoires in COVID-19. Across the study: PBMCs, B-cell-depleted T cells, or T cells provided the cDNA or gDNA that made up the material.

Profiling relied on immunoSEQ multiplex PCR, and the TCRdb table lists in-frame clones only, not all of them. The sample shows approximately 200,000 clones, just under 90% of them seen only once. The CDR3 is made up of 15 amino acids. V was pared by 4 bases and J by 1 base, with 12 bases between. The germline CDR1 and CDR2 sequences are SGHNT and YYREEE (reference sequence). The specimen sequenced was peripheral blood. The receptor comes from a man younger than 40 with COVID-19, enrolled during active disease. The chain combines TRBV5-4 with TRBJ2-1, with D possibly matching TRBD2 (6 bases). The CDR3 reads CASSPWGDSYNEQFF. DNA of the CDR3: TGTGCCAGCAGCCCTTGGGGGGATTCCTACAATGAGCAGTTCTTC.